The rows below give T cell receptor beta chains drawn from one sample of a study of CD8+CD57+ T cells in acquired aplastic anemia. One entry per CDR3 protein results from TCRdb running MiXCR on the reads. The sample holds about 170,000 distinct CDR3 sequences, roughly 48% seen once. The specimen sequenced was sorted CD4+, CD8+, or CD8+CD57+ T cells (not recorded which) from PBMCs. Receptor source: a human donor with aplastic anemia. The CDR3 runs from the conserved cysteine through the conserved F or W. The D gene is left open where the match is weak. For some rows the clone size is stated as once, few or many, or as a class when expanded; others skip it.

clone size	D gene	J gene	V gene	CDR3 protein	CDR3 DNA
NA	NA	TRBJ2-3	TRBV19	CASSKMPGDTQYF	TGTGCCAGTAGCAAGATGCCTGGGGATACGCAGTATTTT
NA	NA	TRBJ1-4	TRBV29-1	CSAKDPTSNEKLFF	TGCAGCGCCAAGGACCCCACGAGCAATGAAAAACTGTTTTTT
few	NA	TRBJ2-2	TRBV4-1	CASSQDKVAGELFF	TGCGCCAGCAGCCAAGATAAAGTGGCCGGGGAGCTGTTTTTT
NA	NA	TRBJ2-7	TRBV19	CASRRDGAYEQYF	TGTGCCAGCCGAAGGGACGGCGCCTACGAGCAGTACTTC
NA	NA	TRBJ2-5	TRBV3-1	CASSHSTGKETQYF	TGTGCCAGCAGCCATTCAACCGGGAAAGAGACCCAGTACTTC
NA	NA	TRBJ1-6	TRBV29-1	CSVQVGGDLPLHF	TGCAGCGTTCAAGTGGGGGGCGATTTACCCCTCCACTTT
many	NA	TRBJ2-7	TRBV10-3	CAISDWGTYEQYF	TGTGCCATCAGTGATTGGGGGACCTACGAGCAGTACTTC
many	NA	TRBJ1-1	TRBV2	CASSELGGTEAFF	TGTGCCAGCAGTGAATTAGGAGGGACCGAAGCTTTCTTT
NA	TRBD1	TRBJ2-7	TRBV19	CASSSIHDRGYEQYF	TGTGCCAGTAGTAGCATTCACGACAGGGGCTACGAGCAGTACTTC
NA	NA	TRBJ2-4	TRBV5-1	CASSSTDGNIQYF	TGCGCCAGCAGCTCGACAGACGGAAACATTCAGTACTTC
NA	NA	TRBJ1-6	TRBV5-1	CASSFNTEPPLHF	TGCGCCAGCAGCTTCAATACGGAGCCACCCCTCCACTTT
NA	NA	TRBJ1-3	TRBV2	CASSSDFSGNTIYF	TGTGCCAGCAGTTCGGACTTTTCTGGAAACACCATATATTTT
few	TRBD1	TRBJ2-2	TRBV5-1	CASSLFTGGQGTGELFF	TGCGCCAGCAGCTTATTTACAGGGGGCCAGGGGACCGGGGAGCTGTTTTTT
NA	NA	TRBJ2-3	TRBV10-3	CAISDSRGTGTDTQYF	TGTGCCATCAGTGACTCCCGGGGGACAGGCACAGATACGCAGTATTTT
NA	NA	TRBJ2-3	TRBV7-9	CASSSFIDTQYF	TGTGCCAGCAGCTCGTTTATAGATACGCAGTATTTT
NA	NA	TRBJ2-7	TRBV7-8	CATSDPGTHEQYF	TGTGCCACCAGTGACCCCGGGACTCACGAGCAGTACTTC
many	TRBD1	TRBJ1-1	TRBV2	CASDRDRRNTEAFF	TGTGCCAGCGACCGGGACAGGAGGAACACTGAAGCTTTCTTT
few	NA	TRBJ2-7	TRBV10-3	CAISESLGSPYEQYF	TGTGCCATCAGTGAGTCGCTGGGGAGCCCCTACGAGCAGTACTTC
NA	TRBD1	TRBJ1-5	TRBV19	CACRGQGNQPQHF	TGTGCCTGTAGGGGACAGGGTAATCAGCCCCAGCATTTT
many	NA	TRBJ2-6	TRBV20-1	CSAEGGRFGANVLTF	TGCAGTGCCGAGGGTGGTAGGTTTGGGGCCAACGTCCTGACTTTC
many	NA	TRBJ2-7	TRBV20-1	CSARERTGRAYEQYF	TGCAGTGCTAGAGAAAGGACAGGGAGGGCCTACGAGCAGTACTTC
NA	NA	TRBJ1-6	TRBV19	CASSSFPGPGGTPLHF	TGTGCCAGTAGTAGTTTCCCGGGACCGGGGGGCACACCCCTCCACTTT
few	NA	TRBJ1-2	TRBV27	CASKLDRLDGYTF	TGTGCCAGCAAATTAGACAGGTTGGATGGCTACACCTTC
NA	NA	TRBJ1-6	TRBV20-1	CSARSTDYNSPLHF	TGCAGTGCTCGATCGACAGATTATAATTCACCCCTCCACTTT
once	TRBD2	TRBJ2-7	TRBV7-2	CASSRGRGSYEQYF	TGTGCCAGCAGCCGCGGGAGAGGTTCCTACGAGCAGTACTTC
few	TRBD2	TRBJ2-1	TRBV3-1	CASSRQRGGLYNEQFF	TGTGCCAGCAGCCGACAGCGGGGGGGGCTCTACAATGAGCAGTTCTTC
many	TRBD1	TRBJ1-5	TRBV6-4	CASTAVQGTDQPQHF	TGTGCCAGCACCGCGGTACAGGGGACCGATCAGCCCCAGCATTTT
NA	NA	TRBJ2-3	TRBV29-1	CSVSGGLSTDTQYF	TGCAGCGTCTCAGGGGGACTATCCACAGATACGCAGTATTTT
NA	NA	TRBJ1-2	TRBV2	CASMGATGYGYTF	TGTGCCAGCATGGGTGCAACGGGCTATGGCTACACCTTC
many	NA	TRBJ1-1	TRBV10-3	CAISRDLGAEAFF	TGTGCCATCTCCCGGGACCTGGGGGCTGAAGCTTTCTTT
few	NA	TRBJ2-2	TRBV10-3	CAISASAVLAGELFF	TGTGCCATCAGTGCATCGGCGGTTCTAGCCGGGGAGCTGTTTTTT
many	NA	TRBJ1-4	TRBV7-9	CASSLVWSEYEKLFF	TGTGCCAGCAGCTTAGTCTGGTCAGAGTATGAAAAACTGTTTTTT
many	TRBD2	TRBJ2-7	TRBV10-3	CAISEPDGGFITSSYEQYF	TGTGCCATCAGTGAGCCGGACGGGGGGTTTATAACAAGCTCCTACGAGCAGTACTTC